These T cell receptor beta chains were read from a single sample in a study of T cells after yellow fever vaccination. MiXCR, run by TCRdb on the 5' RACE reads, gives a single entry per CDR3 protein. The data hold around 590,000 distinct CDR3 sequences, with roughly an eighth observed a single time. Specimen: PBMCs, collected on the day of the yellow fever booster vaccination. The receptors were gathered from a man aged 25 to 40 who received the YFV17D yellow fever vaccine. CDR3s leave out the opening cysteine and the closing phenylalanine or tryptophan. A D gene is named only where the DNA matches it firmly.

V: TRBV7-2; J: TRBJ2-1; D: NA; length: 10; CDR3: ASSPRNNEQF
V: TRBV18; J: TRBJ2-1; D: NA; length: 14; CDR3: ASSLSTGTWDNEQF
V: TRBV7-2; J: TRBJ2-1; D: TRBD2; length: 13; CDR3: ASSTTQAGNNEQF
V: TRBV6-1; J: TRBJ2-1; D: TRBD2; length: 15; CDR3: ASSSSSGLAGNNEQF
V: TRBV6-2/TRBV6-3; J: TRBJ2-5; D: NA; length: 11; CDR3: AIQSWPQETQY
V: TRBV28; J: TRBJ2-1; D: NA; length: 13; CDR3: ASRTGSRSYNEQF
V: TRBV12-3/TRBV12-4; J: TRBJ1-5; D: TRBD1; length: 11; CDR3: ASSTDRAQPQH
V: TRBV11-2; J: TRBJ2-3; D: TRBD1; length: 12; CDR3: ASNPRGRADTQY
V: TRBV29-1; J: TRBJ2-1; D: TRBD1; length: 13; CDR3: SVASEGGLGNEQF
V: TRBV12-3/TRBV12-4; J: TRBJ2-3; D: NA; length: 11; CDR3: ASRRDRTDTQY
V: TRBV5-1; J: TRBJ2-3; D: NA; length: 14; CDR3: ASSLILRKSTDTQY
V: TRBV20-1; J: TRBJ2-2; D: NA; length: 11; CDR3: SAKYGVTGELF
V: TRBV27; J: TRBJ2-4; D: NA; length: 12; CDR3: ASSLLKGGNIQY
V: TRBV7-6; J: TRBJ2-3; D: TRBD1; length: 15; CDR3: ASSPGQPGTSTDTQY
V: TRBV5-1; J: TRBJ2-2; D: TRBD2; length: 11; CDR3: ATNPGGTGELF